Below, one TCR beta chain is given with its context. This specimen belongs to a study of human T cells and chemical hapten exposure. Study as a whole: TCR yields per sample varied, mainly owing to small pooled library volume differences.

Time point denoted: patch test 1, 2 weeks after DPC sensitization. The treatment denotes: therapeutic diphenylcyclopropenone sensitization with weekly scalp DPC. Blood draws came before every patch-test application. Non-pregnant alopecia patients aged 18 to 70, suitable for DPC therapy. One entry per CDR3 protein results from TCRdb running MiXCR on the RACE reads. Of about 99,000 distinct CDR3 sequences in the sample, around 12% were seen once. The trim removed 8 bases at V and 5 bases at J, leaving 12 bases unmatched. The CDR3 runs 15 residues. Per germline, CDR1 MDHEN and CDR2 SYDVKM. The rearrangement joins TRBV28 to TRBJ2-3, with 8 bases fitting TRBD2. The starting material was whole blood, obtained in connection with sensitization to the hapten diphenylcyclopropenone (DPC). The sequence derives from a woman in her thirties or forties with alopecia areata. Some clones in this sample may be carry-over from other donors' samples. Here the CDR3 DNA reads TGTGCCAGCGGAGACCCCCCGGGAGGGGTAGATACGCAGTATTTT. Protein: CASGDPPGGVDTQYF.